This entry lists 9 T cell receptor beta chains sequenced from one sample in a study of OX40 agonist ivuxolimab in advanced cancers. The table came from immunoSEQ multiplex PCR; TCRdb's copy has only in-frame clones and leaves some out. The table lists tens of thousands of clones, 82% of them singletons. Sequencing used CD4+ or CD8+ T cells sorted from blood, obtained in a trial of the OX40 agonist ivuxolimab. These receptors were collected from an adult with an advanced solid tumor such as melanoma, head and neck, liver or kidney cancer.

The J gene is TRBJ1-6, the V gene TRBV10-2; D remains unclear. The CDR3 spans 14 residues. Germline assignment: CDR1 WSHSY and CDR2 SAAADI. The V end was cut by 1 base, the J end by 10 bases, with 11 bases between. CDR3 sequence reads: CASSEWEEGSPLHF. The DNA for the CDR3 is TGCGCCAGCAGTGAGTGGGAGGAAGGATCACCCCTCCACTTT.

The DNA for the CDR3 is TGTGCCAGCAGTGAGAGACTAGACTTTACAGATACGCAGTATTTT. Protein product: CASSERLDFTDTQYF. The gene calls are TRBV6-4 and TRBJ2-3; D may be TRBD2 (6 bases). This CDR3 region has 15 residues. The V end was cut by 3 bases, the J end by 3 bases, with 13 bases between. Germline loops: CDR1 MRHNA, CDR2 SNTAGT.

This chain uses TRBV2 with TRBJ1-5; 9 bases are shared with TRBD1. The ends lost 5 bases at V and 4 bases at J; junction bases unmatched: 3. The CDR3 consists of 14 residues. Germline V lookup: CDR1 SNHLY, CDR2 FYNNEI. In nucleotides, the CDR3 is TGTGCCAGCAGTTGGGACAGGGTAAATCAGCCCCAGCATTTT. Protein sequence: CASSWDRVNQPQHF.

This rearrangement joins TRBV7-2 to TRBJ2-7, with 8 bases that match TRBD2. Germline V gene lookup returns CDR1 SGHTA and CDR2 FQGNSA. The ends lost 1 base at V and 4 bases at J; junction bases unmatched: 6. The length of the CDR3 is 15 residues. The CDR3 bases are TGTGCCAGCAGCTTAGACGGGACTAGTCTATACGAGCAGTACTTC. Translation gives CASSLDGTSLYEQYF. The full variable domain, with the rest looked up from reference TRBV7-2 and TRBJ2-7, is GAGVSQSPSNKVTEKGKDVELRCDPISGHTALYWYRQSLGQGLEFLIYFQGNSAPDKSGLPSDRFSAERTGGSVSTLTIQRTQQEDSAVYLCASSLDGTSLYEQYFGPGTRLTVT.

The rearrangement uses TRBV19 and TRBJ1-6, with 9 bases fitting TRBD1. The CDR3 loop spans 14 amino acids. J lost 6 bases, V lost 6 bases, and 3 bases had no gene match. Germline CDR1 and CDR2: LNHDA and SQIVND (reference sequence). The CDR3 coding sequence is TGTGCCAGTAGCCTGACAGGGGGTAATTCACCCCTCCACTTT. Protein: CASSLTGGNSPLHF.

The CDR3 sequence is CAIRDRGQGNSPLHF. CDR3 DNA sequence: TGTGCCATCAGAGACAGGGGGCAAGGGAATTCACCCCTCCACTTT. The chain links TRBV10-3 to TRBJ1-6; 10 nucleotides agree with TRBD1. V trimming: 6 bases; J trimming: 7 bases; junction bases outside the gene matches: 6. The CDR3 runs 15 residues. Germline CDR1 ENHRY, CDR2 SYGVKD.

The rearrangement joins TRBV2 to TRBJ2-1, with D perhaps TRBD2 (5 bases). The CDR3 spans 16 residues. Trimming cost V 1 base and J 0 bases, with 10 bases left between them. Germline-derived CDR1 and CDR2 are SNHLY and FYNNEI. The CDR3 region is CASSEGLPSSYNEQFF. The DNA for the CDR3 is TGTGCCAGCAGTGAAGGACTACCAAGCTCCTACAATGAGCAGTTCTTC.

The rearrangement uses TRBV11-2 and TRBJ2-2; D call uncertain. The CDR3 spans 14 residues. Deletions cut 5 bases from V and 6 bases from J, with 13 bases between. Germline assignment: CDR1 SGHAT and CDR2 FQNNGV. As DNA, the CDR3 is TGTGCCAGCAGCCGAGTAAACGAGGCCGGGGAGCTGTTTTTT. Protein product: CASSRVNEAGELFF.

V usage is TRBV19 and J usage is TRBJ2-5; D remains unclear. The CDR3 extends over 15 amino acids. V was cut by 5 bases and J by 5 bases, with 18 bases left in between. In germline, CDR1 is LNHDA, CDR2 SQIVND (reference sequence). CDR3: CASSASEFAGETQYF. The CDR3 DNA reads as TGTGCCAGTAGTGCCTCGGAGTTTGCCGGGGAGACCCAGTACTTC.